This entry lists 14 T cell receptor beta chains sequenced from one sample in a study of response to subunit inactivated influenza vaccine. TCRdb reanalysed the RT-PCR reads using MiXCR and keeps one entry per CDR3 protein. This sample yields around 200,000 distinct CDR3 sequences, of which approximately 12% are seen a single time; roughly 29% belongs to the top ten. This sample was also put to use in a study of T cells expressing NK-cell markers. Turning to that study: 5'RACE template switching with UMIs generated TCR beta cDNA.

The sample consisted of CD8+ T cells sorted from PBMCs, taken about 12 days after vaccination. The receptors come from a man aged 45 to 65 who received an inactivated influenza vaccine.

This chain connects TRBV7-9 to TRBJ2-3, with TRBD2 identical over 8 bases. The CDR3 length is 16 residues. In germline, CDR1 is SEHNR, CDR2 FQNEAQ (reference sequence). Trimming removed 5 bases from V and 1 base from J; junction bases left unmatched: 8. The CDR3 nucleotides are TGTGCCAGCAGCGACCTCGCAGCGGGAGGCACAGATACGCAGTATTTT. Its translation is CASSDLAAGGTDTQYF.

This clonotype was counted ten times or more. The chain recombines TRBV29-1 with TRBJ2-1; D may be TRBD1 (5 bases). The V end lost 0 bases, the J end lost 6 bases, and 24 bases lay between the germline ends. Germline CDR1 is SQVTM and CDR2 is ANQGSEA. The CDR3 loop spans 18 amino acids. CDR3 residues: CSVEDPPALDTPRNEQFF. CDR3 in DNA: TGCAGCGTTGAAGATCCCCCCGCCCTGGACACACCGCGCAATGAGCAGTTCTTC.

The chain recombines TRBV28 with TRBJ2-2; possibly TRBD2 for D (5 bases). The CDR3 extends over 15 amino acids. V dropped 2 bases and J dropped 2 bases, with 9 bases sitting between them. Germline CDR1 MDHEN, CDR2 SYDVKM. The CDR3 DNA reads as TGTGCCAGCAGTTTACGGACGGGAAACACCGGGGAGCTGTTTTTT. Translation: CASSLRTGNTGELFF.

The chain recombines TRBV24-1 with TRBJ2-3; 8 bases align to TRBD2. V was pared by 0 bases and J by 7 bases, with 17 bases of the junction left unmatched. CDR1 and CDR2 from the germline V gene are KGHDR and SFDVKD. The CDR3 extends over 19 amino acids. In DNA, the CDR3 is TGTGCCACCAGTGATTTGAGCGGGGGCCCGGGGGGCACAGGCTATACGCAGTATTTT. Translation: CATSDLSGGPGGTGYTQYF.

The V gene is TRBV27, the J gene TRBJ2-1, with 9 bases lining up with TRBD2. The ends lost 7 bases at V and 4 bases at J; junction bases unmatched: 11. The CDR3 loop spans 16 amino acids. Looked up from germline, CDR1 is MNHEY and CDR2 is SMNVEV (reference sequence). CDR3 nucleotides: TGTGCCAGCACCCTGAGAGCGGGGGGTCAGTACAATGAGCAGTTCTTC. Translating it yields CASTLRAGGQYNEQFF.

This clonotype was observed at least ten times. The chain combines TRBV4-3 with TRBJ2-7; D remains unclear. This CDR3 spans 13 amino acids. V gave up 0 bases and J gave up 1 base, with 4 bases separating them. CDR1 is LGHNA, CDR2 YSLEER, per germline. The CDR3 loop is CASSQDGSYEQYF. Here the CDR3 DNA reads TGCGCCAGCAGCCAAGACGGGTCCTACGAGCAGTACTTC.

In this sample, this clonotype turned up once. This chain joins TRBV10-3 and TRBJ2-3; perhaps D is TRBD1 or TRBD2 (5 bases each). The CDR3 sequence is 15 residues long. V was trimmed by 6 bases and J by 1 base, leaving 14 bases between them. Germline V gene sequence: CDR1 ENHRY, CDR2 SYGVKD. The CDR3: CAISPPGAGTDTQYF. CDR3 nucleotide sequence: TGTGCCATCAGCCCTCCCGGGGCCGGCACAGATACGCAGTATTTT.

The rearrangement links TRBV11-2 to TRBJ2-3; D remains unclear. The CDR3 is made up of 13 amino acids. V dropped 1 base and J dropped 6 bases, with 8 bases sitting between them. Germline-derived CDR1 and CDR2 are SGHAT and FQNNGV. The CDR3 DNA sequence: TGTGCCAGCAGCTTAGTGTCGGTGGATACGCAGTATTTT. Amino acids: CASSLVSVDTQYF.

This clonotype was seen only a few times. V gene TRBV5-1 combines with J gene TRBJ2-5; TRBD1 matches at 9 bases. The ends lost 5 bases at V and 1 base at J; junction bases unmatched: 6. In germline, CDR1 is SGHRS, CDR2 YFSETQ. CDR3 length: 15 residues. CDR3 nucleotides: TGCGCCAGCAGACTCGGACAGGGGCTCCAAGAGACCCAGTACTTC. Translating it yields CASRLGQGLQETQYF.

A few counts support this clonotype. The chain has TRBV20-1 and TRBJ2-1; D not certain. The germline V gene encodes CDR1 DFQATT and CDR2 SNEGSKA (reference sequence). The CDR3 covers 13 residues. Between the trimmed V and J ends, which lost 3 bases and 8 bases, there was a span of 14 bases. CDR3 loop: CSARALADHEQFF. As DNA, the CDR3 is TGCAGTGCTAGGGCACTGGCGGACCATGAGCAGTTCTTC.

This clonotype was observed a few times. This chain uses TRBV10-3 with TRBJ2-1; D possibly corresponds to TRBD2 (6 bases). V gave up 11 bases and J gave up 2 bases, with 16 bases separating them. This CDR3 spans 14 amino acids. Germline CDR1 is ENHRY and CDR2 is SYGVKD. CDR3 sequence: CALRSSETYNEQFF. DNA for the CDR3: TGTGCCCTGCGGTCTAGCGAGACCTACAATGAGCAGTTCTTC.

This clonotype was found a few times. The rearrangement joins TRBV29-1 to TRBJ1-2; D perhaps matches TRBD1 (6 bases). V was trimmed by 3 bases and J by 6 bases, leaving 8 bases between them. In germline, CDR1 is SQVTM, CDR2 ANQGSEA. This CDR3 is 11 amino acids long. The CDR3 DNA reads as TGCAGCGTTGATAAGGGGGATGGCTACACCTTC. As protein: CSVDKGDGYTF.

The count of this clonotype is one. One end of the junction does not line up with germline, which may come from a read error. The genes are TRBV13 and TRBJ2-3, with TRBD2 matching 12 bases. The germline CDR1 and CDR2 sequences are PRHDT and FYEKMQ (reference sequence). The CDR3 spans 14 residues. As DNA, the CDR3 is TGTGCCAGCAGCTTATTTTCCAGACTAGCGGGGGTCATTTTT. Protein: CASSLFSRLAGVIF.

This clonotype has just a few counts. CDR3 coding DNA: TGTGCCAGCAGCTTGGCCTGGACTGGTGAGCAGTTCTTC. Protein product: CASSLAWTGEQFF. This chain connects TRBV5-8 to TRBJ2-1, with a weak D call TRBD2 (5 bases). Germline-derived CDR1 and CDR2 are SGHTS and YDEGEE. The CDR3 runs 13 residues. With 0 bases removed from V and 9 bases from J, the gap between germline ends came to 10 bases.